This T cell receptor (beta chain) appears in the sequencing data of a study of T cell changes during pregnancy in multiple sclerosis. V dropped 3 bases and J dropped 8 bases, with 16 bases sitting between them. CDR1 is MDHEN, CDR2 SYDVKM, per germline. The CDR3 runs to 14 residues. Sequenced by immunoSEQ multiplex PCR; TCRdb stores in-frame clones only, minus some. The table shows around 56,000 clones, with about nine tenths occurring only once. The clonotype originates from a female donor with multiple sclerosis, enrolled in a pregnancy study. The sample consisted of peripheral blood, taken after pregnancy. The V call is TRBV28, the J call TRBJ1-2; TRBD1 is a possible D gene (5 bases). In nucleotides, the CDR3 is TGTGCCAGCAGTTTCAGGGTAATCTCGACGGGCTACACCTTC. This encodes CASSFRVISTGYTF.